Below, 12 T cell receptor beta chains from the same sample are listed, as sequenced in a study of T-cell memory formation after mild COVID-19. TCRdb fed the 5' RACE reads into MiXCR, producing one record per CDR3 protein. The table lists approximately 300,000 distinct CDR3 sequences, approximately 16% of them singletons. The sample consisted of PBMCs or a T cell subset sorted from them (not recorded which). The source of these receptors is a man aged 18 to 29 who had mild COVID-19 (a few samples of this study predate the infection). Cell type and time point are not known.

This clonotype was picked up many times. The CDR3 here is CASSEKLFF. CDR3 sequence (DNA): TGCGCCAGCAGTGAAAAACTGTTTTTT. V is TRBV23-1 and J is TRBJ1-4; D remains ambiguous. TRBV23-1 is flagged as an ORF with uncertain function. The CDR3 has 9 residues. Between the trimmed V and J ends, which lost 5 bases and 8 bases, there was a span of 0 bases.

This clonotype was picked up many times. This chain links TRBV3-1 with TRBJ2-5; D call uncertain. The CDR3 totals 15 residues. CDR1 is LGHDT, CDR2 YNNKEL, per germline (reference sequence). Deletions cut 1 base from V and 5 bases from J, with 14 bases between. CDR3 residues: CASSQGEVAVETQYF. CDR3 coding DNA: TGTGCCAGCAGCCAAGGAGAGGTAGCCGTCGAGACCCAGTACTTC.

This clonotype was counted a few times. V usage is TRBV12-3 or TRBV12-4 and J usage is TRBJ2-3; D unclear. CDR3 size: 14 residues. Trimming stripped 4 bases from V and 1 base from J, with 9 bases between. CDR3 DNA sequence: TGTGCCAGCAGTTCTATCCTACGCACAGATACGCAGTATTTT. Protein: CASSSILRTDTQYF.

This clonotype was observed many times. CDR3 sequence reads: CASSSAGTQEGTQYF. CDR3 nucleotides: TGCGCCAGCAGCTCTGCCGGGACCCAAGAGGGGACCCAGTACTTC. The chain has TRBV5-1 and TRBJ2-5; D possibly uses TRBD1 or TRBD2 (5 bases each). Germline assignment: CDR1 SGHRS and CDR2 YFSETQ. V dropped 3 bases and J dropped 7 bases, with 19 bases sitting between them. The CDR3 has 15 residues.

This clonotype was counted at least ten times. This chain uses TRBV5-1 with TRBJ2-7, with D tentatively TRBD2 (6 bases). CDR1 is SGHRS, CDR2 YFSETQ, per germline. Trimming left V 4 bases short and J 0 bases short, with 14 bases between. The CDR3 covers 15 residues. For the CDR3, the DNA is TGCGCCAGCAGCACCACCGGACTAAGCTCCTACGAGCAGTACTTC. Translation gives CASSTTGLSSYEQYF.

The chain couples TRBV5-1 to TRBJ2-2, with D perhaps matching TRBD1 (6 bases). Trimming took off 0 bases at V and 5 bases at J, with 11 bases between the two ends. This CDR3 has 15 residues. The germline V gene encodes CDR1 SGHRS and CDR2 YFSETQ. CDR3 bases: TGCGCCAGCAGCTTGGTTGGGGGCCGGACCGGGGAGCTGTTTTTT. This gives the protein CASSLVGGRTGELFF.

The chain is built from TRBV6-5 and TRBJ2-3; D perhaps matches TRBD2 (5 bases). Germline V gives CDR1 MNHEY, CDR2 SVGAGI. The CDR3 is 15 amino acids. Trimming removed 3 bases from V and 1 base from J, with 11 bases in between. The CDR3 here is CASSYRGTGTDTQYF. CDR3 sequence (DNA): TGTGCCAGCAGTTATCGGGGAACCGGCACAGATACGCAGTATTTT.

In its sample, this clonotype was seen a few times. V is TRBV7-9 and J is TRBJ1-2, with 7 nucleotides matching TRBD1. CDR1 is SEHNR, CDR2 FQNEAQ, per germline (reference sequence). The CDR3 consists of 14 residues. Trimming removed 11 bases from V and 1 base from J; junction bases left unmatched: 10. The CDR3 DNA reads TGTGCCTCACGGGAGGACAGGAGTAACTATGGCTACACCTTC. Protein sequence: CASREDRSNYGYTF.

The V gene is TRBV7-2, the J gene TRBJ2-3; a weak D match, TRBD2 (6 bases). The CDR3 consists of 12 residues. Trimming cost V 5 bases and J 7 bases, with 10 bases left between them. The germline V gene has CDR1 SGHTA and CDR2 FQGNSA. CDR3 amino acids: CASSREVHTQYF. The CDR3 nucleotides read TGTGCCAGCAGCAGGGAGGTACATACGCAGTATTTT.

The count of this clonotype is one. J is TRBJ2-7 and V is TRBV6-5, with a tentative D call TRBD2 (5 bases). Between the trimmed V and J ends, which lost 6 bases and 3 bases, there was a span of 15 bases. CDR1 is MNHEY, CDR2 SVGAGI, per germline. The CDR3 runs 14 residues. In DNA form, the CDR3 reads TGTGCCAGCAGCCCGGCTTCTCGGGACTACGAGCAGTACTTC. This gives the protein CASSPASRDYEQYF.

V is TRBV19 and J is TRBJ1-1; D is uncertain. The ends were cut back, 6 bases at V and 7 bases at J, with 12 bases in the middle. This CDR3 spans 12 amino acids. From germline, CDR1 is LNHDA and CDR2 SQIVND (reference sequence). In DNA, the CDR3 is TGTGCCAGTAGATATCAAGGGAATGAAGCTTTCTTT. Translated, it gives CASRYQGNEAFF. The full variable domain, with the rest looked up from reference TRBV19 and TRBJ1-1, is DGGITQSPKYLFRKEGQNVTLSCEQNLNHDAMYWYRQDPGQGLRLIYYSQIVNDFQKGDIAEGYSVSREKKESFPLTVTSAQKNPTAFYLCASRYQGNEAFFGQGTRLTVV.

This clonotype was seen a handful of times. The J gene is TRBJ2-5, the V gene TRBV5-1; 7 bases fit TRBD1. The CDR3 length is 13 residues. CDR1 is SGHRS and CDR2 is YFSETQ in the germline V gene. V shed 5 bases and J 3 bases; nucleotides not matched to a gene: 4. DNA of the CDR3: TGCGCCAGCAGGACAGGGTGGGAAGAGACCCAGTACTTC. Protein sequence: CASRTGWEETQYF.